Here is one T cell receptor (beta chain) with its context. Sequencing used immunoSEQ multiplex PCR; TCRdb keeps in-frame clones, though not all of them. The data show approximately 12,000 clones, approximately 91% seen once. This sample was taken from a study of preoperative IRX-2 immunotherapy in early breast cancer. Sample treatment: preoperative locoregional IRX-2 cytokine immunotherapy. Germline CDR1 SGHRS, CDR2 YFSETQ. Unmatched junction bases numbered 7, after V lost 4 bases and J lost 4 bases. The CDR3 is 14 amino acids. The V call is TRBV5-1, the J call TRBJ1-1; 7 bases agree with TRBD1. Sample acquisition took place from a patient treated with IRX-2 immunotherapy. The sequence was obtained from a human donor with breast cancer. The CDR3 DNA reads as TGCGCCAGCAGCCAGGGGGTTCTAGGCACTGAAGCTTTCTTT. This sequence encodes CASSQGVLGTEAFF.